Sequencing of this T cell receptor (beta chain) was carried out in a study of identical twins. MiXCR was run by TCRdb on the 5' RACE reads, yielding one entry per CDR3 protein. The table shows approximately 550,000 distinct CDR3 sequences, with 20% to 25% occurring only once. Germline CDR1 SGHTA, CDR2 FQGNSA. The CDR3 covers 15 residues. V dropped 5 bases and J dropped 6 bases, with 17 bases sitting between them. This sample also belongs to another study, concerning yellow fever vaccine responses in identical twins.

The chain uses TRBV7-2 and TRBJ2-1; perhaps TRBD2 as D (6 bases). Material: CD4+ T cells sorted from blood. This receptor was identified in a woman between 18 and 29 years old in good health. In nucleotides, the CDR3 is TGTGCCAGCAGCCAGGCGGGATCAGTCTTCAATGAGCAGTTCTTC. Translation gives CASSQAGSVFNEQFF.